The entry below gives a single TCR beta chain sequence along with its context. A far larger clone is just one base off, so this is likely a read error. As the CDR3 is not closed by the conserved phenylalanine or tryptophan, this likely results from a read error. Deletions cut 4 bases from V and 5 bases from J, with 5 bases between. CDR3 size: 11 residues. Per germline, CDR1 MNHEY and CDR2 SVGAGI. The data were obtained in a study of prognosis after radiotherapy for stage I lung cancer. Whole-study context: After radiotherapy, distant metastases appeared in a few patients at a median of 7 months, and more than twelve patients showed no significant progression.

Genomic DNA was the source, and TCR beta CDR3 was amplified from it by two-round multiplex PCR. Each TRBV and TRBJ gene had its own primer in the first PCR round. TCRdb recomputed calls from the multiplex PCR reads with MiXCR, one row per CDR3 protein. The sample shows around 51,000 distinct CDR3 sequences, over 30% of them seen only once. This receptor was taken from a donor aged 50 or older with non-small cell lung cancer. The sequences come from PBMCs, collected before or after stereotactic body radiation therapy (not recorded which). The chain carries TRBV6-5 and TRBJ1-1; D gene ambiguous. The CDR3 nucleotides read TGTGCCAGCAGTTTAGGAACTGAAGCTTTCCTT. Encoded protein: CASSLGTEAFL.